A single sample gave rise to the 4 T cell receptor beta chains below, sequenced in a study of PD-1 blockade in classical Hodgkin lymphoma. Every patient was affected by relapse after autologous stem cell transplantation, while exposure to brentuximab vedotin was not uniform. The table came from immunoSEQ multiplex PCR; TCRdb's copy has only in-frame clones and leaves some out. Among just over 60,000 clones listed, around 88% were seen once. The source was peripheral blood mononuclear cells (PBMCs), collected at baseline. These receptors were collected from a human donor with classical Hodgkin lymphoma.

The V and J genes are TRBV28 and TRBJ2-3; maybe TRBD2 (5 bases). Germline V lookup: CDR1 MDHEN, CDR2 SYDVKM. This CDR3 spans 14 amino acids. Trimming took 4 bases from V and 3 from J, leaving 11 bases between them. The CDR3 sequence: CASSYGVLTDTQYF. CDR3 DNA sequence: TGTGCCAGCAGTTACGGGGTGTTGACAGATACGCAGTATTTT.

The chain combines TRBV9 with TRBJ2-5; unclear D gene. The CDR3 length is 13 residues. The germline CDR1 and CDR2 sequences are SGDLS and YYNGEE. V lost 0 bases, J lost 5 bases, and 8 bases lay in between. DNA for the CDR3: TGTGCCAGCAGCGTAGTGGATGGGGAGACCCAGTACTTC. Encoded protein: CASSVVDGETQYF.

The V and J genes are TRBV6-6 and TRBJ1-2, with 7 bases identical to TRBD1. The CDR3 spans 15 residues. Losses at the gene ends were 2 bases for V and 4 bases for J; bases not matched to a gene: 7. Per the germline V gene, CDR1 is MNHNY and CDR2 is SVGAGI (reference sequence). CDR3 protein: CASSYAQGGGYGYTF. DNA of the CDR3: TGTGCCAGCAGTTACGCCCAGGGGGGGGGCTATGGCTACACCTTC.

This clone has only a few counts. V usage is TRBV4-2 and J usage is TRBJ2-1; 10 bases are shared with TRBD2. The CDR3 has 16 amino acids. Looked up from germline, CDR1 is LGHNA and CDR2 is YNFKEQ. V lost 4 bases and J lost 8; bases outside the gene matches: 11. In DNA, the CDR3 is TGTGCCAGCAGCCGCCCAACTAGCGGGGAGGTTGATGAGCAGTTCTTC. Residues: CASSRPTSGEVDEQFF.